A selection of T cell receptor beta chains follows, all from one sample in a study of control samples from healthy donors and cancer patients. Method: immunoSEQ multiplex PCR; TCRdb's copy keeps in-frame clones and lacks some. In the table there are approximately 49,000 clones, around nine tenths of which are singletons. Specimen: PBMCs. The source of these receptors is a man in his forties with colorectal cancer. CDR3s include the opening cysteine and the closing phenylalanine or tryptophan. The D gene is left open where the match is weak. Only part of the rows carry a size: once, few, many, or a class if the clone is expanded.

d_call j_call clone_size v_call cdr3_aa cdr3_nt
TRBD2 TRBJ2-1 - TRBV5-1 CASSRSTSGSRNEQFF TGCGCCAGCAGCCGTTCGACTAGCGGGAGTAGAAATGAGCAGTTCTTC
- TRBJ1-2 - TRBV4-3 CASSQDGAPGGLYYGYTF TGCGCCAGCAGCCAAGATGGGGCCCCCGGAGGGCTCTACTATGGCTACACCTTC
TRBD1 TRBJ1-4 once TRBV11-2 CASSLIQGALYEKLFF TGTGCCAGCAGCTTAATTCAGGGGGCGTTATATGAAAAACTGTTTTTT
- TRBJ2-1 - TRBV7-2 CASSLGSYNEQFF TGTGCCAGCAGCTTAGGCTCTTACAATGAGCAGTTCTTC
TRBD2 TRBJ2-1 - TRBV27 CASSDREVAGYNEQFF TGTGCCAGCAGTGACCGGGAGGTAGCGGGCTACAATGAGCAGTTCTTC
- TRBJ2-7 - TRBV6-5 CASSYSLIPLTRKYF TGTGCCAGCAGTTACTCGTTGATACCTCTTACGAGAAAGTACTTC
- TRBJ2-1 once TRBV2 CASSGTISYNEQFF TGTGCCAGCAGTGGAACAATATCTTACAATGAGCAGTTCTTC
- TRBJ2-1 once TRBV6-5 CASSSILGQFF TGTGCCAGCAGTTCAATCCTTGGGCAGTTCTTC
- TRBJ2-1 - TRBV7-9 CASSLDAYNEQFF TGTGCCAGCAGCTTAGACGCCTACAATGAGCAGTTCTTC
- TRBJ1-5 once TRBV20-1 CSASSSLLGNQPQHF TGCAGTGCTAGTTCGTCACTCTTAGGCAATCAGCCCCAGCATTTT
TRBD2 TRBJ2-1 - TRBV15 CATSGVGAGDYNEQFF TGTGCCACCAGCGGGGTGGGAGCGGGAGATTACAATGAGCAGTTCTTC
- TRBJ2-1 - TRBV27 CASSLFSRSGGTLSSYNEQFF TGTGCCAGCAGTTTATTCTCTCGTAGTGGCGGAACTCTCAGCTCCTACAATGAGCAGTTCTTC
- TRBJ1-4 - TRBV28 CASSLESGESEKLFF TGTGCCAGCAGTTTAGAGTCAGGGGAAAGTGAAAAACTGTTTTTT
- TRBJ1-2 - TRBV24-1 CATQRGAAYGYTF TGTGCCACCCAACGGGGGGCTGCCTATGGATACACCTTC
TRBD1 TRBJ1-5 - TRBV19 CATRRETGTGLYSNQPQHF TGTGCCACCAGAAGGGAGACCGGGACAGGGCTATATAGCAATCAGCCCCAGCATTTT
TRBD2 TRBJ2-7 - TRBV24-1 CATSASGSYEQYF TGTGCCACCAGTGCAAGCGGGAGTTACGAGCAGTACTTC
TRBD1 TRBJ2-1 - TRBV9 CASTPGQGVSYNEQFF TGTGCCAGCACCCCCGGACAGGGGGTCTCCTACAATGAGCAGTTCTTC
- TRBJ1-6 - TRBV29-1 CSVSGGQNNSPLHF TGCAGCGTTTCTGGCGGACAGAATAATTCACCCCTCCACTTT
TRBD1 TRBJ2-4 once TRBV7-2 CASSLPGQPKNIQYF TGTGCCAGCAGCTTACCGGGACAGCCGAAAAACATTCAGTACTTC
TRBD1 TRBJ1-6 - TRBV11-2 CASSTEGQGNSPLHF TGTGCCAGCAGCACAGAGGGACAGGGGAATTCACCCCTCCACTTT
TRBD1 TRBJ2-2 - TRBV27 CASTFLDRGYTGELFF TGTGCCAGCACCTTTCTGGACAGGGGGTACACCGGGGAGCTGTTTTTT
- TRBJ2-5 - TRBV28 CASSLVETQYF TGTGCCAGCAGTTTGGTAGAGACCCAGTACTTC
- TRBJ1-1 - TRBV29-1 CSVEGGSMNTEAFF TGCAGCGTTGAGGGGGGCTCTATGAACACTGAAGCTTTCTTT
TRBD1 TRBJ2-5 - TRBV5-1 CASSLEGQGLETQYF TGCGCCAGCAGCTTGGAGGGACAGGGCTTGGAGACCCAGTACTTC
TRBD1 TRBJ1-2 once TRBV27 CASSSLGQGMNGYTF TGTGCCAGCAGTAGCCTAGGACAGGGAATGAATGGCTACACCTTC
- TRBJ1-1 once TRBV10-2 CASSEKGLRAFF TGCGCCAGCAGTGAGAAGGGATTGAGAGCTTTCTTT
TRBD2 TRBJ2-3 - TRBV7-8 CASSLTQGIAGVGTDTQYF TGTGCCAGCAGCCTTACGCAGGGGATAGCGGGAGTAGGCACAGATACGCAGTATTTT
TRBD1 TRBJ2-7 once TRBV28 CASSSPGTGGLHEQYF TGTGCCAGCAGTTCGCCAGGGACAGGGGGATTGCACGAGCAGTACTTC
- TRBJ1-4 - TRBV6-5 CASSTRRAGNEKLFF TGTGCCAGCAGTACCCGCCGAGCGGGGAATGAAAAACTGTTTTTT
- TRBJ1-5 - TRBV7-8 CASSPQRGSRGQPQHF TGTGCCAGCAGCCCGCAAAGGGGCTCGAGGGGTCAGCCCCAGCATTTT
TRBD2 TRBJ2-2 - TRBV6-5 CATVSGLAGEILLFF TGTGCCACCGTTTCAGGACTAGCGGGAGAGATATTGCTGTTTTTT
TRBD2 TRBJ2-1 - TRBV5-1 CASRPGLATYNEQFF TGCGCCAGCAGACCCGGACTAGCTACCTACAATGAGCAGTTCTTC
TRBD2 TRBJ2-1 few TRBV7-2 CASSLIAGGPNEQFF TGTGCCAGCAGCTTAATAGCGGGAGGGCCGAATGAGCAGTTCTTC
- TRBJ2-6 - TRBV19 CASSPGANVLTF TGTGCCAGTTCGCCCGGGGCCAACGTCCTGACTTTC
- TRBJ1-2 - TRBV4-1 CASSQIGEGGYTF TGCGCCAGCAGCCAAATTGGGGAAGGCGGCTACACCTTC
TRBD2 TRBJ2-1 - TRBV14 CASSQSGRAVVNEQFF TGTGCCAGCAGCCAAAGCGGGAGGGCCGTTGTAAATGAGCAGTTCTTC
TRBD1 TRBJ1-4 - TRBV28 CASSFETGGSQKLFF TGTGCCAGCAGTTTTGAAACAGGGGGTAGTCAAAAACTGTTTTTT
- TRBJ1-5 - TRBV2 CASSDGSSNSNQPQHF TGTGCCAGCAGTGACGGATCCTCTAATAGCAATCAGCCCCAGCATTTT
- TRBJ2-4 - TRBV11-3 CASSSNLRDTENIQYF TGTGCCAGCAGCTCGAATCTCCGGGACACTGAAAACATTCAGTACTTC
- TRBJ1-6 - TRBV14 CASSPRQAGSPLHF TGTGCCAGCAGCCCAAGACAGGCGGGGTCACCCCTCCACTTT
TRBD1 TRBJ1-1 once TRBV27 CAPTGQGDTEAFF TGTGCCCCCACGGGACAGGGGGACACTGAAGCTTTCTTT
TRBD1 TRBJ1-1 - TRBV6-5 CASSWGTAMNTEAFF TGTGCCAGCAGTTGGGGGACAGCTATGAACACTGAAGCTTTCTTT
- TRBJ1-3 - TRBV6-1 CASSEALTGGSRGNTIYF TGTGCCAGCAGTGAGGCCTTGACGGGGGGAAGTCGTGGAAACACCATATATTTT
TRBD1 TRBJ2-5 - TRBV28 CASSPPGQVAETQYF TGTGCCAGCAGTCCCCCGGGACAGGTGGCAGAGACCCAGTACTTC
- TRBJ2-7 - TRBV5-5 CASSLSRGTYEQYF TGTGCCAGCAGCTTGTCGAGAGGGACCTACGAGCAGTACTTC
- TRBJ2-7 - TRBV6-6 CASTPDTYEQYF TGTGCCAGCACCCCGGACACCTACGAGCAGTACTTC
TRBD1 TRBJ2-1 - TRBV7-9 CAVPGTGYNEQFF TGTGCCGTCCCCGGGACAGGGTACAATGAGCAGTTCTTC
- TRBJ1-2 - TRBV3-1/TRBV3-2 CASSHPGYSYGYTF TGTGCCAGCAGCCATCCGGGGTATAGCTATGGCTACACCTTC
TRBD2 TRBJ2-4 - TRBV4-2 CASSQEEVLAGSIQYF TGTGCCAGCAGCCAAGAAGAGGTACTAGCGGGAAGCATTCAGTACTTC
TRBD1 TRBJ2-7 - TRBV18 CASSPAGQGRSYEQYF TGTGCCAGCTCCCCCGCGGGACAGGGGAGATCCTACGAGCAGTACTTC
- TRBJ2-7 few TRBV7-9 CASRATGNYEQYF TGTGCCAGCAGGGCGACGGGAAACTACGAGCAGTACTTC
TRBD1 TRBJ2-1 - TRBV24-1 CATSGFGQGFSEQFF TGTGCCACCAGTGGTTTTGGACAGGGCTTCAGTGAGCAGTTCTTC
- TRBJ2-7 - TRBV2 CASLGAAYEQYF TGTGCCAGCTTGGGGGCAGCCTACGAGCAGTACTTC